The rows below give T cell receptor beta chains drawn from one sample of a study of blood T cell repertoires in COVID-19. TCRdb's copy holds only in-frame clones and misses some; the assay was immunoSEQ multiplex PCR. The sample shows a few hundred thousand clones, roughly 85% of them seen only once. The sequenced material came from peripheral blood. The receptors were gathered from a man in his forties or fifties with active or convalescent COVID-19. Each CDR3 is given with its conserved first and last residue.

TRBV3-1/TRBV3-2	TRBJ2-1	CASSQPQLASYNEQFF
TRBV19	TRBJ2-1	CASSTAQAGVGEQFF
TRBV3-1/TRBV3-2	TRBJ2-5	CASSQVGTQYF
TRBV13	TRBJ2-3	CASSLSEMADTQYF
TRBV28	TRBJ1-5	CASRDTRGQPQHF
TRBV2	TRBJ1-1	CASSGFRTEAFF
TRBV9	TRBJ1-1	CASSVAPDMNTEAFF
TRBV25-1	TRBJ1-2	CASSVMKGDGYTF
TRBV24-1	TRBJ1-3	CATAAGGGSGNTIYF
TRBV7-9	TRBJ2-5	CASSPKPGLVLGTQYF
TRBV29-1	TRBJ1-5	CSVEESRNQPQHF
TRBV19	TRBJ2-5	CATGRGLQETQYF
TRBV4-1	TRBJ1-1	CASSQPLWTANTEAFF
TRBV11-2	TRBJ2-5	CASSLEVGSGTQYF
TRBV5-6	TRBJ2-1	CASRYGTAAHEQFF
TRBV5-6	TRBJ1-6	CASSLGAKPLIYNSPLHF
TRBV6-6	TRBJ1-1	CASSTRVTGYAEAFF
TRBV9	TRBJ1-3	CASSPDNGRGNTIYF
TRBV19	TRBJ2-1	CASSIRVLGEPGLAGVREQFF
TRBV5-4	TRBJ2-7	CASSPDNGTSGSYYEQYF
TRBV14	TRBJ2-7	CASLLKHF
TRBV3-1/TRBV3-2	TRBJ2-1	CASSQASGWGEQFF
TRBV3-1/TRBV3-2	TRBJ2-5	CASSQVAGRETQYF
TRBV28	TRBJ2-7	CASRQSGYYEQYF
TRBV4-1	TRBJ2-7	CASSQDLQGGYEQYF
TRBV6-5	TRBJ1-5	CASMSSLGNQPQHF
TRBV19	TRBJ1-5	CASSIQDNQPQHF
TRBV9	TRBJ2-6	CASSSRTGGLLEGANVLTF
TRBV5-1	TRBJ2-1	CASSSRLGGRYNEQFF
TRBV5-1	TRBJ2-3	CASSGASGTDTQYF
TRBV6-5	TRBJ1-4	CASSYSMEGLREKLFF
TRBV19	TRBJ2-1	CASSMTTGRGQFLYNEQFF
TRBV5-1	TRBJ1-1	CASRTGGAWGNTEAFF
TRBV6-4	TRBJ2-1	CASSRGLAGRREQFF
TRBV7-2	TRBJ2-4	CASSFHRDAKNIQYF
TRBV7-3	TRBJ2-1	CASSLVRSSYNEQFF
TRBV10-3	TRBJ1-6	CAISSTGTGNSPLHF
TRBV4-1	TRBJ1-1	CASSQDIGVNTEAFF
TRBV11-1	TRBJ2-2	CASSLPGQNTGELFF
TRBV24-1	TRBJ1-5	CATSDTGGSGQPQHF
TRBV5-5	TRBJ2-1	CASSLLDSRNEQFF
TRBV11-2	TRBJ2-3	CASSLSLDTQYF
TRBV28	TRBJ1-4	CASSLWGDSGKLFF
TRBV4-1	TRBJ2-5	CASSRSPLAPEGKRETQYF
TRBV3-1/TRBV3-2	TRBJ2-5	CASSQVDWETQYF
TRBV29-1	TRBJ1-2	CSAQNRDNGYTF
TRBV2	TRBJ2-7	CASSPRSGDEQYF
TRBV18	TRBJ2-3	CASSPIFGGTDTQYF
TRBV19	TRBJ1-2	CASSRRQGYYGYTF
TRBV6-5	TRBJ1-1	CASSPAAVNTEAFF
TRBV27	TRBJ1-1	CASSFPQGQAFF